These T cell receptor beta chains were read from a single sample in a study of cytomegalovirus exposure and HLA in healthy donors. Profiling relied on immunoSEQ multiplex PCR, and the TCRdb table lists in-frame clones only, not all of them. The sample yields about 170,000 clones, around 78% seen once. Sequencing was carried out using PBMCs. The receptors stem from a woman in her thirties in good health and CMV-seropositive. CDR3s include the opening cysteine and the closing phenylalanine or tryptophan. A D gene is named only where the DNA matches it firmly. Clone size is shown for a subset of rows, as once, few, many or a class of expanded clone.

j_call,d_call,clone_size,v_call,cdr3_aa,cdr3_nt
TRBJ2-7,TRBD1,.,TRBV6-5,CATSLQGAYEQYF,TGTGCCACCTCTTTACAGGGGGCCTACGAGCAGTACTTC
TRBJ1-2,.,.,TRBV10-1,CASSDPGMGYTF,TGCGCCAGCAGTGACCCAGGGATGGGCTACACCTTC
TRBJ2-3,TRBD2,.,TRBV5-5,CASSFLTSGFGDTQYF,TGTGCCAGCAGCTTCCTGACTAGCGGCTTCGGAGATACGCAGTATTTT
TRBJ1-2,TRBD1,.,TRBV6-5,CASSYFRQGPAYGYTF,TGTGCCAGCAGTTACTTTCGACAGGGCCCCGCCTATGGCTACACCTTC
TRBJ1-1,.,.,TRBV5-4,CASSPVTGPEAFF,TGTGCCAGCAGCCCAGTTACAGGTCCTGAAGCTTTCTTT
TRBJ2-3,TRBD1,.,TRBV29-1,CSVHRTGGVADTQYF,TGCAGCGTTCACCGGACAGGGGGGGTGGCAGATACGCAGTATTTT
TRBJ2-2,.,.,TRBV5-6,CASSLAGGPNTGELFF,TGTGCCAGCAGCTTGGCCGGGGGACCGAACACCGGGGAGCTGTTTTTT
TRBJ1-4,.,.,TRBV5-5,CASTKQVATNEKLFF,TGTGCCAGCACTAAACAGGTTGCAACTAATGAAAAACTGTTTTTT
TRBJ2-7,.,.,TRBV6-5,CASRDSSSYEQYF,TGTGCCAGCAGGGACTCCAGCTCCTACGAGCAGTACTTC
TRBJ1-6,TRBD1,.,TRBV13,CASSPGQNNSPLHF,TGTGCCAGCAGCCCGGGACAGAATAATTCACCCCTCCACTTT
TRBJ2-1,TRBD2,.,TRBV4-3,CASSQGLAGYNEQFF,TGCGCCAGCAGCCAAGGACTAGCGGGATACAATGAGCAGTTCTTC
TRBJ2-2,.,.,TRBV27,CASSLGGRLSLGELFF,TGTGCCAGCAGTTTGGGGGGGCGCCTCTCACTGGGGGAGCTGTTTTTT
TRBJ2-2,TRBD1,.,TRBV11-3,CASSRDRPTGELFF,TGTGCCAGCAGCCGGGACAGGCCCACCGGGGAGCTGTTTTTT
TRBJ1-6,TRBD1,.,TRBV19,CASSTGTADNSPLHF,TGTGCCAGTAGTACCGGGACAGCAGATAATTCACCCCTCCACTTT
TRBJ1-1,.,few,TRBV6-5,CASSYSRLTDTEAFF,TGTGCCAGCAGTTACTCGCGTCTCACAGACACTGAAGCTTTCTTT
TRBJ2-3,.,.,TRBV11-3,CASSLGSGSDTQYF,TGTGCCAGCAGCTTAGGCTCGGGGTCAGATACGCAGTATTTT
TRBJ1-1,TRBD1,.,TRBV9,CASSTGQGEGAFF,TGTGCCAGCAGCACCGGACAGGGAGAGGGAGCTTTCTTT
TRBJ2-7,.,.,TRBV5-1,CASSLGQGNDEQYF,TGCGCCAGCAGCTTGGGGCAGGGGAACGACGAGCAGTACTTC
TRBJ2-3,TRBD2,.,TRBV5-1,CASSLALLAGVLKDTQYF,TGCGCCAGCAGCTTGGCCTTGCTAGCGGGGGTCTTAAAGGATACGCAGTATTTT
TRBJ1-3,.,.,TRBV13,CASSFGLFGNTIYF,TGTGCCAGCAGCTTCGGACTGTTTGGAAACACCATATATTTT
TRBJ2-3,TRBD1,.,TRBV2,CARRGQGMINTDTQYF,TGTGCCAGGAGGGGACAGGGAATGATTAACACAGATACGCAGTATTTT
TRBJ1-4,.,.,TRBV7-9,CASSPSGEKLFF,TGTGCCAGCAGCCCGTCGGGTGAAAAACTGTTTTTT
TRBJ2-3,TRBD2,.,TRBV5-1,CASRVGLAGSDTQYF,TGCGCCAGCAGAGTGGGACTAGCGGGATCGGATACGCAGTATTTT
TRBJ2-7,.,.,TRBV4-3,CASSQGDQGYEQYF,TGCGCCAGCAGCCAAGGCGATCAGGGTTACGAGCAGTACTTC
TRBJ2-1,.,few,TRBV6-4,CASSPDSSYNEQFF,TGTGCCAGCAGCCCCGACAGCTCCTACAATGAGCAGTTCTTC
TRBJ2-7,.,.,TRBV13,CASSRVLSSEQYF,TGTGCCAGCTCGAGGGTCCTTTCCTCCGAGCAGTACTTC
TRBJ1-2,TRBD1,.,TRBV7-2,CASSRDRVYGYTF,TGTGCCAGCAGCCGAGACAGGGTTTATGGCTACACCTTC
TRBJ1-5,.,.,TRBV2,CASSEEGFKPQHF,TGTGCCAGCAGTGAAGAGGGGTTCAAGCCCCAGCATTTT
TRBJ2-2,TRBD1,few,TRBV2,CASSGTATGELFF,TGTGCCAGCAGCGGGACAGCAACCGGGGAGCTGTTTTTT
TRBJ1-6,.,.,TRBV10-3,CAIRRGSSYNSPLHF,TGTGCCATCAGACGGGGGAGCTCCTATAATTCACCCCTCCACTTT
TRBJ1-1,.,.,TRBV28,CASSLSRVNTEAFF,TGTGCCAGCAGTTTATCTCGGGTGAACACTGAAGCTTTCTTT
TRBJ2-7,.,.,TRBV5-1,CASSGGQTSYEQYF,TGCGCCAGCAGTGGGGGACAAACATCCTACGAGCAGTACTTC
TRBJ1-1,TRBD1,once,TRBV30,CAWSPGTGRGNTEAFF,TGTGCCTGGAGCCCGGGGACAGGGAGGGGGAACACTGAAGCTTTCTTT
TRBJ1-5,.,.,TRBV15,CATSRPPGWASEPQHF,TGTGCCACCAGCAGACCCCCCGGCTGGGCGAGTGAGCCCCAGCATTTT
TRBJ1-1,.,.,TRBV29-1,CSVTGLNTEAFF,TGCAGCGTTACAGGATTGAACACTGAAGCTTTCTTT
TRBJ2-1,.,.,TRBV9,CASSAGGLPNNEQFF,TGTGCCAGCAGCGCCGGGGGACTGCCGAACAATGAGCAGTTCTTC
TRBJ2-3,TRBD2,once,TRBV11-2,CASSGLATSTDTQYF,TGTGCCAGCAGCGGACTAGCGACAAGCACAGATACGCAGTATTTT
TRBJ1-1,.,.,TRBV6-5,CASSSTLRGWAEAFF,TGTGCCAGCAGCTCCACTCTCCGGGGGTGGGCTGAAGCTTTCTTT
TRBJ2-1,TRBD2,.,TRBV28,CASSIPGLGDNEQFF,TGTGCCAGCAGTATACCGGGACTAGGAGACAATGAGCAGTTCTTC
TRBJ2-1,TRBD2,.,TRBV30,CAWSGAGGNNEQFF,TGTGCCTGGAGTGGAGCGGGAGGCAACAATGAGCAGTTCTTC
TRBJ1-2,.,few,TRBV7-6,CASSPRKSNYGYTF,TGTGCCAGCAGCCCCCGAAAGAGTAACTATGGCTACACCTTC
TRBJ1-1,.,.,TRBV27,CASSYAVSTEAFF,TGTGCCAGCAGTTACGCAGTCAGCACTGAAGCTTTCTTT